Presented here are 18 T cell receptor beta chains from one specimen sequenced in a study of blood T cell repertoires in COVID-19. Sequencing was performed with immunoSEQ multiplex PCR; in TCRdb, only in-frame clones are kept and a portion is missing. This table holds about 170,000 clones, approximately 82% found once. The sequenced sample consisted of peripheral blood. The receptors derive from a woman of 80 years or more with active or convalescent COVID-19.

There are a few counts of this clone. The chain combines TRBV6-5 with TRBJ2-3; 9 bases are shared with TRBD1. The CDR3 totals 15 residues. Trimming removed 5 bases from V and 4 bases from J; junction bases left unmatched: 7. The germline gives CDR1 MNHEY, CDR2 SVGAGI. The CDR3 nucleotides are TGTGCCAGCAGTCGCGGGACAGGGAACGCAGATACGCAGTATTTT. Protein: CASSRGTGNADTQYF.

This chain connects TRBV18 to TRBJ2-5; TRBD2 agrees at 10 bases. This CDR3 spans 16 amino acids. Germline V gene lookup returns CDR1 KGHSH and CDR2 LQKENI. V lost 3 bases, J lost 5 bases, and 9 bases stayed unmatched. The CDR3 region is CASSPGLAPTGETQYF. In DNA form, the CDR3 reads TGTGCCAGCTCACCGGGACTAGCGCCCACCGGGGAGACCCAGTACTTC.

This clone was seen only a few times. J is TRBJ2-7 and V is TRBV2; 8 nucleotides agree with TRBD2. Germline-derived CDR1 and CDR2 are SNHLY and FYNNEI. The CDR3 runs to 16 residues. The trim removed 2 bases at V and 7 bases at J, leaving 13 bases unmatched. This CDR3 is CASSEYGSGNSGEQYF. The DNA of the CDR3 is TGTGCCAGCAGTGAATACGGTAGCGGGAATTCGGGGGAGCAGTACTTC.

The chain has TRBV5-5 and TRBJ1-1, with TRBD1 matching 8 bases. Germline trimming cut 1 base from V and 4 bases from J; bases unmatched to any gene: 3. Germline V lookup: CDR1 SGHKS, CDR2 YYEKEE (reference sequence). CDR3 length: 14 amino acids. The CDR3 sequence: CASSLMQGATEAFF. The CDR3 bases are TGTGCCAGCAGCTTGATGCAGGGGGCCACTGAAGCTTTCTTT.

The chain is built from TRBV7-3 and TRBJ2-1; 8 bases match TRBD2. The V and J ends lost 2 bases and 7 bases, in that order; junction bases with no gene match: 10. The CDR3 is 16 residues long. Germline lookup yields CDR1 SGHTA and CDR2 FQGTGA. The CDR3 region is CASSLYSGGESNEQFF. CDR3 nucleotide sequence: TGTGCCAGCAGCTTATACTCGGGAGGGGAGTCGAATGAGCAGTTCTTC.

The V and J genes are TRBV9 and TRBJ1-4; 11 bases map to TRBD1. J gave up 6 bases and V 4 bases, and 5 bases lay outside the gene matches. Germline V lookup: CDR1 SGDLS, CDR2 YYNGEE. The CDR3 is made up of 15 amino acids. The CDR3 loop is CASSPGQGAYEKLFF. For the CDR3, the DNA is TGTGCCAGCAGCCCCGGACAGGGGGCTTATGAAAAACTGTTTTTT.

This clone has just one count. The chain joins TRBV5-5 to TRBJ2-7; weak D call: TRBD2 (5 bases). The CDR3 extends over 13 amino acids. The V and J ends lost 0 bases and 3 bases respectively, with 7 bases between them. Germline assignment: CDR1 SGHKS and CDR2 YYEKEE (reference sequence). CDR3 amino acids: CASSLEAGYEQYF. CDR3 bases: TGTGCCAGCAGCTTGGAGGCGGGCTACGAGCAGTACTTC. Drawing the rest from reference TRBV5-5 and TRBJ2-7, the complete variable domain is DAGVTQSPTHLIKTRGQQVTLRCSPISGHKSVSWYQQVLGQGPQFIFQYYEKEERGRGNFPDRFSARQFPNYSSELNVNALLLGDSALYLCASSLEAGYEQYFGPGTRLTVT.

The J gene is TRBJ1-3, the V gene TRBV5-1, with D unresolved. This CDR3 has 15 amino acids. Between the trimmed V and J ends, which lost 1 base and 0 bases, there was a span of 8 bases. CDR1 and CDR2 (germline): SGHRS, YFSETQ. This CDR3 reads CASSLMGSSGNTIYF. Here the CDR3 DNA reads TGCGCCAGCAGCTTGATGGGGAGCTCTGGAAACACCATATATTTT. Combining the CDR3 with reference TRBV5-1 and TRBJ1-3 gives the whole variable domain KAGVTQTPRYLIKTRGQQVTLSCSPISGHRSVSWYQQTPGQGLQFLFEYFSETQRNKGNFPGRFSGRQFSNSRSEMNVSTLELGDSALYLCASSLMGSSGNTIYFGEGSWLTVV.

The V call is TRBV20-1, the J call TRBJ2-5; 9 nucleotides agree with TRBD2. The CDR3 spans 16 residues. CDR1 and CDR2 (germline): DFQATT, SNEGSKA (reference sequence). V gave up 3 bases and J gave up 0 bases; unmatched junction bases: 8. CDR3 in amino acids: CSASGSASGNQETQYF. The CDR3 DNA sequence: TGCAGTGCTAGTGGGAGTGCTAGCGGGAACCAAGAGACCCAGTACTTC.

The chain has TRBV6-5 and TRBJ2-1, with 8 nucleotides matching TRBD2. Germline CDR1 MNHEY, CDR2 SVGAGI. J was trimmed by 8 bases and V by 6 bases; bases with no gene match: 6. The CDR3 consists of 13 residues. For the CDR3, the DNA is TGTGCCAGCAGAGCGGGAGTATATTATGAGCAGTTCTTC. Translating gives CASRAGVYYEQFF.

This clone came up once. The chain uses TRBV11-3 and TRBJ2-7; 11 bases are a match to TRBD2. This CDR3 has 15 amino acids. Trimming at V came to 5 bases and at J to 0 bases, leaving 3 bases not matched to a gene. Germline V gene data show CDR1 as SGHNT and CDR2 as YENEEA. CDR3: CASSQGLADSYEQYF. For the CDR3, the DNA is TGTGCCAGCAGCCAGGGACTAGCGGACTCCTACGAGCAGTACTTC.

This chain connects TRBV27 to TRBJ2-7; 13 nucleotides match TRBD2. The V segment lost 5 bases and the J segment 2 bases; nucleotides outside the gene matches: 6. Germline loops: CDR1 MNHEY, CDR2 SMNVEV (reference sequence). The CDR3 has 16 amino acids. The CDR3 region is CASSLGTSGVPYEQYF. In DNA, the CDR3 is TGTGCCAGCAGTCTCGGGACTAGCGGGGTCCCCTACGAGCAGTACTTC.

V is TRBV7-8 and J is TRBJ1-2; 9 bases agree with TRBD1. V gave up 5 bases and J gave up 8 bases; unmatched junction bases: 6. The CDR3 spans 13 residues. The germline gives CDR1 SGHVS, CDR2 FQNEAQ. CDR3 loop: CASSPGQGIGYTF. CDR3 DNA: TGTGCCAGCAGCCCAGGACAGGGGATAGGCTACACCTTC.

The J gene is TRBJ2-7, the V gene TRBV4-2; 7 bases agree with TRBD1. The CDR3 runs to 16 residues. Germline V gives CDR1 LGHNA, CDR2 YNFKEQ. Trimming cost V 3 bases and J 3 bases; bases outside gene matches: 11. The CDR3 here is CASSQKAGTVGYEQYF. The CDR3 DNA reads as TGTGCCAGCAGCCAGAAAGCCGGGACAGTAGGCTACGAGCAGTACTTC.

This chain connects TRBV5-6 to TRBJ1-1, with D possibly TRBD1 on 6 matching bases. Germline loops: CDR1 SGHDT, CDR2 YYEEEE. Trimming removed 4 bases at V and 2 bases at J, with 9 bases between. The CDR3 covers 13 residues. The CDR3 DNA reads TGTGCCAGCAGCAACAGGGTAAACACTGAAGCTTTCTTT. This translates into CASSNRVNTEAFF.

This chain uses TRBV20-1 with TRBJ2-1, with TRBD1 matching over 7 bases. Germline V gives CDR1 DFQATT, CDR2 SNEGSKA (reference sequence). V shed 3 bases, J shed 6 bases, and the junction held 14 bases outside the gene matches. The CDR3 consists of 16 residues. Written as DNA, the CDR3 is TGCAGTGCTAGTCACAGGGGCATGACTTTAGGCAATGAGCAGTTCTTC. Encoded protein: CSASHRGMTLGNEQFF.

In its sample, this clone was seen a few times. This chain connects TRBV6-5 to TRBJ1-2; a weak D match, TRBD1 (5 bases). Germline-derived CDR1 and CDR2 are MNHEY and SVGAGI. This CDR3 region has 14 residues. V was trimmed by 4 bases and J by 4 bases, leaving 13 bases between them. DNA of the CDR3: TGTGCCAGCAGTTCATTTGACAGACTCTATGGCTACACCTTC. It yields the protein CASSSFDRLYGYTF.

The CDR3 region is CAIKDDRGSTEAFF. CDR3 nucleotide sequence: TGTGCCATCAAGGACGACAGGGGAAGCACTGAAGCTTTCTTT. This chain links TRBV10-3 with TRBJ1-1; TRBD1 aligns across 8 bases. This CDR3 has 14 amino acids. V shed 7 bases, J shed 4 bases, and the junction held 8 bases outside the gene matches. From germline, CDR1 is ENHRY and CDR2 SYGVKD.